This T cell receptor beta chain was retrieved from a study of early T cells in non-severe SARS-CoV-2 infection. Looking at the study overall: The chains were unpaired, and the sequenced material was bulk RNA from unsorted whole blood. Regarding the study as a whole: There was a bias toward anti-spike CD8 responses in VDJdb matching, which missed private and CD4 specificities.

The CDR3 extends over 18 amino acids. The V and J ends lost 0 bases and 0 bases respectively, with 15 bases between them. In germline, CDR1 is LGHDT, CDR2 YNNKEL (reference sequence). Individual cDNA molecules carried attached unique molecular identifiers. TCRdb re-called the 5' RACE reads with MiXCR, one entry per CDR3 protein. The profile covers about 89,000 distinct CDR3 sequences, with 14% to 15% appearing a single time and 0.58% taken by the ten largest. This clonotype was detected a few times. Its antigen is not identified. The sequence derives from an adult who was a healthcare worker with PCR-confirmed SARS-CoV-2 infection or an uninfected control (not recorded which). This rearrangement joins TRBV3-1 to TRBJ2-4; D is unclear. The sequencing input was whole blood. The CDR3 sequence: CASSQDLTRRLAKNIQYF. The CDR3 nucleotides are TGTGCCAGCAGCCAAGATCTCACGAGAAGGCTAGCCAAAAACATTCAGTACTTC.